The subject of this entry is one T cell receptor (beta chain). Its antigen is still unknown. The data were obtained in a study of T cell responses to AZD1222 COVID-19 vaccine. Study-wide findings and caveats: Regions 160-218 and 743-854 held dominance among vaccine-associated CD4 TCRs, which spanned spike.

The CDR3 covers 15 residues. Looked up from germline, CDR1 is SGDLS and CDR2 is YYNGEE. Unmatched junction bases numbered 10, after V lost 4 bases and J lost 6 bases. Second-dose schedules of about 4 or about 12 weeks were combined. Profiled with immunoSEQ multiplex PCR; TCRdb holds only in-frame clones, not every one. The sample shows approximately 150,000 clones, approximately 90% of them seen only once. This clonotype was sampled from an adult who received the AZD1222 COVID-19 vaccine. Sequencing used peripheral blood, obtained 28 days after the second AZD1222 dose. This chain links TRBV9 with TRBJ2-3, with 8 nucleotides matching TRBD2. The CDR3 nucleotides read TGTGCCAGCAGCCCGAAGCCAGCGGGGGCTGATACGCAGTATTTT. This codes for CASSPKPAGADTQYF. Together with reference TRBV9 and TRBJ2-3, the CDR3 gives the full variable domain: DSGVTQTPKHLITATGQRVTLRCSPRSGDLSVYWYQQSLDQGLQFLIQYYNGEERAKGNILERFSAQQFPDLHSELNLSSLELGDSALYFCASSPKPAGADTQYFGPGTRLTVL.